This TCR beta chain derives from a study of blood T cell repertoires in COVID-19. Study-wide context: Both acute and convalescent COVID-19 samples were obtained from the United States, Italy and Spain.

Original methodology: Amplification from reference gene primers served as the basis for estimated nucleated cell counts. Using immunoSEQ multiplex PCR, the repertoire was profiled, and TCRdb retains in-frame clones only, with some absent. V, J and clone size derive from that table, while D and trimming were established from the DNA sequence. The data hold about 160,000 clones, with 65% to 85% observed a single time. Participants reported their clinical history, and cohort assignment relied on those reports. Recovered status applied to Cohort 3 donors who had two consecutive negative PCRs. It also applied to those with clearance or with symptom resolution. CDR3 length equals 14 residues. V shed 2 bases and J shed 4 bases, with 9 bases lying between them. The germline gives CDR1 SGHNT, CDR2 YENEEA.

Sequenced material: PBMCs or T cells enriched from blood (not recorded which). The chain has TRBV11-3 and TRBJ1-3; D is possibly TRBD1 (5 bases). The TCR was taken from a man between 35 and 55 years old who had recovered from COVID-19. CDR3 protein: CASSLQGAGNTIYF. CDR3 DNA sequence: TGTGCCAGCAGCTTACAGGGTGCGGGAAACACCATATATTTT. The full variable domain, in which reference TRBV11-3 and TRBJ1-3 provide the parts outside the CDR3, is EAGVVQSPRYKIIEKKQPVAFWCNPISGHNTLYWYLQNLGQGPELLIRYENEEAVDDSQLPKDRFSAERLKGVDSTLKIQPAELGDSAVYLCASSLQGAGNTIYFGEGSWLTVV.